These 17 T cell receptor beta chains were sequenced from one sample in a study of vaccination and CD4 T cells after COVID-19. From the PCR reads, TCRdb called clonotypes with MiXCR, one entry per CDR3 protein. The data show 25,000 to 35,000 distinct CDR3 sequences, approximately 49% seen once. Time point described: late sampling 161 to 241 days after vaccination in three convalescent patients. Sequencing used CD4+ T cells from blood, obtained about 7 months after SARS-CoV-2 vaccination. These receptors were collected from a human donor who had recovered from COVID-19.

This clonotype has just a few counts. The chain links TRBV27 to TRBJ1-6, with D uncertain. This CDR3 has 15 amino acids. CDR1 is MNHEY and CDR2 is SMNVEV in the germline V gene (reference sequence). The V gene lost 3 bases and the J gene lost 4 bases, with 10 bases spanning the gap. The CDR3: CASSLGSPYNSPLHF. DNA for the CDR3: TGTGCCAGCAGTTTGGGCAGCCCTTATAATTCACCCCTCCACTTT.

This clonotype was counted only a few times. The chain carries TRBV14 and TRBJ2-5; D unresolved. Trimming left V 1 base short and J 4 bases short, with 10 bases between. The CDR3 is 14 amino acids. Germline V CDR1 and CDR2: SGHDN, FVKESK. CDR3 nucleotides: TGTGCCAGCAGCCAAGGGGCTAGGTCAGAGACCCAGTACTTC. Protein product: CASSQGARSETQYF.

This rearrangement joins TRBV20-1 to TRBJ2-5, with TRBD2 identical over 12 bases. The CDR3 spans 15 residues. The germline gives CDR1 DFQATT, CDR2 SNEGSKA (reference sequence). Trimming removed 3 bases from V and 5 bases from J; junction bases left unmatched: 7. CDR3 DNA sequence: TGCAGTGCTAGCCCTAGCGGGAGGGCCAGTGAGACCCAGTACTTC. Protein: CSASPSGRASETQYF.

This clonotype was found a few times. This chain joins TRBV7-6 and TRBJ2-6; 9 bases map to TRBD2. CDR3 length: 16 amino acids. Germline loops: CDR1 SGHVS, CDR2 FNYEAQ. The V segment lost 1 base and the J segment 3 bases; nucleotides outside the gene matches: 1. CDR3 in amino acids: CASSLGAGGGANVLTF. CDR3 nucleotide sequence: TGTGCCAGCAGCTTAGGAGCGGGGGGTGGGGCCAACGTCCTGACTTTC.

The chain employs TRBV15 and TRBJ2-4; 12 bases are shared with TRBD2. Trimming removed 6 bases from V and 1 base from J; junction bases left unmatched: 7. The CDR3 spans 17 residues. The germline gives CDR1 LNHNV, CDR2 YYDKDF (reference sequence). Here the CDR3 reads CATSRLAGVGAKNIQYF. DNA for the CDR3: TGTGCCACCAGTAGACTAGCGGGAGTGGGGGCCAAAAACATTCAGTACTTC.

The table lists this clonotype with a count of one. This chain links TRBV29-1 with TRBJ2-5; 8 nucleotides agree with TRBD1. CDR1 and CDR2 (germline): SQVTM, ANQGSEA. Unmatched junction bases numbered 1, after V lost 5 bases and J lost 5 bases. This CDR3 has 11 residues. The CDR3 here is CSVRDRETQYF. The CDR3 DNA sequence: TGCAGCGTTCGGGACAGGGAGACCCAGTACTTC.

The count of this clonotype is one. The chain carries TRBV20-1 and TRBJ2-7; D not resolved. Per the germline V gene, CDR1 is DFQATT and CDR2 is SNEGSKA (reference sequence). Deletions cut 5 bases from V and 3 bases from J, with 5 bases between. The CDR3 loop spans 10 amino acids. The CDR3 is CSASHYEQYF. For the CDR3, the DNA is TGCAGTGCTTCACACTACGAGCAGTACTTC.

The chain joins TRBV28 to TRBJ2-1, with 10 nucleotides matching TRBD1. From germline, CDR1 is MDHEN and CDR2 SYDVKM. Trimming took 6 bases from V and 5 from J; bases not matched to a gene: 16. This CDR3 comprises 18 residues. The CDR3 DNA follows: TGTGCCAGCAGACGGACAGGGGGAGTGACCGTCCGTAACAATGAGCAGTTCTTC. Its protein is CASRRTGGVTVRNNEQFF.

The J gene is TRBJ2-5, the V gene TRBV7-3, with TRBD2 identical over 11 bases. Germline values: CDR1 SGHTA, CDR2 FQGTGA. J gave up 2 bases and V 4 bases, and 9 bases lay outside the gene matches. CDR3 size: 17 residues. CDR3 nucleotides: TGTGCCAGCAGCTGGACCGGGACTAGCGGAAAACAAGAGACCCAGTACTTC. The encoded protein is CASSWTGTSGKQETQYF.

This clonotype was picked up one time. This chain joins TRBV12-3 or TRBV12-4 and TRBJ2-5; 9 bases match TRBD2. With V trimmed by 2 bases and J by 0 bases, 4 bases remained unmatched. The CDR3 totals 16 residues. CDR3 DNA sequence: TGTGCCAGCAGTTTATTGACTAGCGGATACCAAGAGACCCAGTACTTC. Amino acids: CASSLLTSGYQETQYF.

A few counts support this clonotype. This sequence joins TRBV7-6 and TRBJ1-2; TRBD1 matches at 8 bases. Germline CDR1 SGHVS, CDR2 FNYEAQ. V dropped 1 base and J dropped 8; count of bases not matched to a gene: 9. There are 15 residues in the CDR3. The CDR3 region has the DNA TGTGCCAGCAGCTTAGGACGCCAGGGGGCGCTGGGCTACACCTTC. Its translation: CASSLGRQGALGYTF.

The chain couples TRBV20-1 to TRBJ2-7; 7 nucleotides match TRBD2. Germline V CDR1 and CDR2: DFQATT, SNEGSKA (reference sequence). The CDR3 length is 17 residues. V shed 0 bases, J shed 3 bases, and the junction held 14 bases outside the gene matches. The CDR3 here is CSAREITPAGPYYEQYF. CDR3 coding DNA: TGCAGTGCTAGAGAGATCACCCCAGCGGGACCCTACTACGAGCAGTACTTC.

This clonotype was seen once. The chain employs TRBV6-5 and TRBJ2-1; 7 bases agree with TRBD1. J lost 5 bases, V lost 0 bases, and 10 bases had no gene match. CDR3 length equals 17 residues. Germline V lookup: CDR1 MNHEY, CDR2 SVGAGI. The DNA of the CDR3 is TGTGCCAGCAGTTACTCCTGGACAGGCGGGTTTGACAATGAGCAGTTCTTC. It codes for CASSYSWTGGFDNEQFF.

V gene TRBV5-4 combines with J gene TRBJ2-5; D perhaps matches TRBD2 (6 bases). The CDR3 covers 14 residues. Per germline, CDR1 SGHNT and CDR2 YYREEE (reference sequence). V shed 4 bases and J shed 7 bases, with 17 bases lying between them. CDR3 loop: CASSPLGGGATQYF. The CDR3 DNA reads TGTGCCAGCAGCCCACTTGGGGGAGGCGCGACCCAGTACTTC.

This clonotype has a handful of counts. CDR3 region: CASSEGVWGQETQYF. DNA of the CDR3: TGCGCCAGCAGTGAGGGGGTTTGGGGGCAGGAGACCCAGTACTTC. The V gene is TRBV10-1, the J gene TRBJ2-5; D is possibly TRBD1 (6 bases). Germline-derived CDR1 and CDR2 are WNHNN and SYGVQD (reference sequence). Trimming pared 2 bases from V and 5 bases from J, leaving 15 bases between. The CDR3 is made up of 15 amino acids.

The rearrangement links TRBV4-1 to TRBJ1-5; no firm D call. Per the germline V gene, CDR1 is MGHRA and CDR2 is YSYEKL. The CDR3 sequence is 14 residues long. V shed 0 bases and J shed 0 bases, with 3 bases lying between them. The CDR3 DNA sequence: TGCGCCAGCAGCCAAGAATTTAGCAATCAGCCCCAGCATTTT. This sequence encodes CASSQEFSNQPQHF.

The rearrangement links TRBV7-9 to TRBJ2-7; 11 bases line up with TRBD2. Germline V CDR1 and CDR2: SEHNR, FQNEAQ (reference sequence). The V gene end was trimmed by 4 bases and the J gene end by 6 bases; junction bases not matched to a gene: 14. This CDR3 contains 17 residues. CDR3 residues: CASSSGTSGRQTTEQYF. CDR3 nucleotides: TGTGCCAGCAGCTCAGGGACTAGCGGTCGGCAAACTACCGAGCAGTACTTC.